Each of the 11 T cell receptor beta chains below was sequenced from the same sample in a study of CD8+CD57+ T cells in acquired aplastic anemia. It was patients with CD8+CD57+ cell expansion by flow cytometry who were chosen for sequencing. Investigators profiled TCR beta VDJ and CDR3 from genomic DNA template. Each CDR3 protein is one row after TCRdb ran MiXCR on the reads. The data contain about half a million distinct CDR3 sequences, around 30% of them seen just once; the ten biggest clones take up about 0.8%. The specimen sequenced was sorted CD4+, CD8+, or CD8+CD57+ T cells (not recorded which) from PBMCs. The receptors originated from a human donor with aplastic anemia.

The CDR3 reads CASQGAGDGSNQPQHF. In nucleotides, the CDR3 is TGTGCCAGCCAAGGGGCGGGGGACGGTAGCAATCAGCCCCAGCATTTT. This chain joins TRBV7-3 and TRBJ1-5; the D gene is possibly TRBD1 (5 bases). CDR3 size: 16 residues. V lost 8 bases to trimming and J lost 0 bases, with 17 bases between them. Germline loops: CDR1 SGHTA, CDR2 FQGTGA.

The genes are TRBV5-1 and TRBJ2-3, with TRBD1 matching over 10 bases. Losses at the gene ends were 6 bases for V and 4 bases for J; bases not matched to a gene: 8. Germline assignment: CDR1 SGHRS and CDR2 YFSETQ. This CDR3 comprises 15 residues. CDR3 protein: CASKTGGAGPDTQYF. DNA for the CDR3: TGCGCCAGCAAGACAGGGGGCGCCGGACCAGATACGCAGTATTTT. Complete variable domain (other parts from reference TRBV5-1 and TRBJ2-3): KAGVTQTPRYLIKTRGQQVTLSCSPISGHRSVSWYQQTPGQGLQFLFEYFSETQRNKGNFPGRFSGRQFSNSRSEMNVSTLELGDSALYLCASKTGGAGPDTQYFGPGTRLTVL.

The chain links TRBV4-2 to TRBJ2-6, with 7 positions matching TRBD2. V lost 6 bases to trimming and J lost 1 base; unmatched junction nucleotides: 9. The CDR3 has 17 residues. Looked up from germline, CDR1 is LGHNA and CDR2 is YNFKEQ. CDR3 nucleotide sequence: TGTGCCAGCAGTTCTAGCGGTAAGGGATCTGGGGCCAACGTCCTGACTTTC. It is translated as CASSSSGKGSGANVLTF.

This rearrangement joins TRBV2 to TRBJ1-1, with a tentative D call TRBD1 (5 bases). The CDR3 runs 13 residues. Germline V gene lookup returns CDR1 SNHLY and CDR2 FYNNEI. V was cut by 11 bases and J by 0 bases, with 13 bases left in between. In DNA, the CDR3 is TGTGCCGGACAAGATCAAATGAACACTGAAGCTTTCTTT. This sequence encodes CAGQDQMNTEAFF.

Many counts were recorded for this clonotype. The rearrangement joins TRBV19 to TRBJ2-7; D uncertain. Trimming pared 5 bases from V and 3 bases from J, leaving 14 bases between. The CDR3 has 14 residues. Germline values: CDR1 LNHDA, CDR2 SQIVND (reference sequence). The CDR3 here is CASSVDHTIYEQYF. CDR3 nucleotides: TGTGCCAGTAGTGTCGACCATACTATCTACGAGCAGTACTTC.

V usage is TRBV7-9 and J usage is TRBJ2-4; D ambiguous. CDR3 length: 11 amino acids. Germline V gene data show CDR1 as SEHNR and CDR2 as FQNEAQ (reference sequence). V gave up 5 bases and J gave up 8 bases, with 7 bases separating them. The CDR3 region has the DNA TGTGCCAGCAGCGCTATATACATTCAGTACTTC. It specifies CASSAIYIQYF.

The gene calls are TRBV10-2 and TRBJ1-1, with a possible D match to TRBD1 (5 bases). V was shortened by 4 bases and J by 4 bases, with 22 bases between the two germline ends. Germline CDR1 and CDR2: WSHSY and SAAADI. The CDR3 is 17 amino acids. The CDR3 DNA follows: TGCGCCAGCAGTGTATTGGACGGGGGAAAGGGTCTCACTGAAGCTTTCTTT. This sequence encodes CASSVLDGGKGLTEAFF.

The rearrangement links TRBV12-3 or TRBV12-4 to TRBJ1-2; the D gene is possibly TRBD1 (6 bases). The CDR3 runs 14 residues. Trimming stripped 4 bases from V and 8 bases from J, with 17 bases between. CDR3 sequence: CASSSTGGVLGYTF. The CDR3 DNA is TGTGCCAGCAGTTCCACGGGGGGCGTTTTAGGCTACACCTTC.

A few counts support this clonotype. This rearrangement joins TRBV5-1 to TRBJ2-1; D is possibly TRBD2 (6 bases). The CDR3 contains 14 residues. Germline V gene data show CDR1 as SGHRS and CDR2 as YFSETQ. V lost 1 base and J lost 5, with 10 bases in between. CDR3 sequence (DNA): TGCGCCAGCAGCTTGAAGGGGACTGACAATGAGCAGTTCTTC. Protein sequence: CASSLKGTDNEQFF.

Many counts were recorded for this clonotype. V and J are TRBV7-8 and TRBJ2-1, with TRBD2 matching over 9 bases. The CDR3 sequence is 12 residues long. Losses at the gene ends were 5 bases for V and 14 bases for J; bases not matched to a gene: 7. Germline V gene data show CDR1 as SGHVS and CDR2 as FQNEAQ. CDR3 in amino acids: CASSRVAGEKFF. The CDR3 DNA is TGTGCCAGCAGCCGCGTAGCGGGGGAAAAGTTCTTC. Full variable domain (rest looked up from reference TRBV7-8 and TRBJ2-1): GAGVSQSPRYKVAKRGQDVALRCDPISGHVSLFWYQQALGQGPEFLTYFQNEAQLDKSGLPSDRFFAERPEGSVSTLKIQRTQQEDSAVYLCASSRVAGEKFFGPGTRLTVL.

This sequence joins TRBV30 and TRBJ1-1; the D is unclear. V was shortened by 4 bases and J by 5 bases, with 5 bases between the two germline ends. CDR1 is GTSNPN, CDR2 SVGIG, per germline (reference sequence). This CDR3 is 10 amino acids long. In nucleotides, the CDR3 is TGTGCCTGGATAAGGACTGAAGCTTTCTTT. Protein: CAWIRTEAFF.